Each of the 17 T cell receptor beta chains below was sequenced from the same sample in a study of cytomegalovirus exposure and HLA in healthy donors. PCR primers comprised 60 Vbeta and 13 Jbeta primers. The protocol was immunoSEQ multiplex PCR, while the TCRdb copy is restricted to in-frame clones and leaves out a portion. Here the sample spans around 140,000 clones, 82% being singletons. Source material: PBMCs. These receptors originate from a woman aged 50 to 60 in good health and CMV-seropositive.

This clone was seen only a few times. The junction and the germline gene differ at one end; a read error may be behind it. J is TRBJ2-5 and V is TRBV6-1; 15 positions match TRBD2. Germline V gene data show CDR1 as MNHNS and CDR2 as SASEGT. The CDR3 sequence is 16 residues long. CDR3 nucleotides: TGTGCCAGCAGGGAAGGGACTAGCGGGGGGCAAGAGACCCAGTACTTC. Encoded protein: CASREGTSGGQETQYF.

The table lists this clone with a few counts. The chain's CDR3 is CACRDRNYGYTF. The CDR3 nucleotides read TGTGCCTGCCGGGACAGAAACTATGGCTACACCTTC. This chain uses TRBV30 with TRBJ1-2, with 7 bases aligning to TRBD1. The CDR3 contains 12 residues. V lost 6 bases and J lost 2; bases outside the gene matches: 3. From germline, CDR1 is GTSNPN and CDR2 SVGIG (reference sequence).

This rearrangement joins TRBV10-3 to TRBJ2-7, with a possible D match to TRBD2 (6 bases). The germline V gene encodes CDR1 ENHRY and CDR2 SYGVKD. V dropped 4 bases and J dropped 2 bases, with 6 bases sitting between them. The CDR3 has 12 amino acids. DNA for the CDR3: TGTGCCATCAGTGCGGGAGCCTACGAGCAGTACTTC. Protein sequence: CAISAGAYEQYF.

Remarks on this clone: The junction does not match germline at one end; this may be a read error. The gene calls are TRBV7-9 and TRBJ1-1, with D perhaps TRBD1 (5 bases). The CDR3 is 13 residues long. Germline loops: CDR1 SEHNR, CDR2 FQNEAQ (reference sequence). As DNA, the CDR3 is TGTTCCAGCAGCTTAGCCAGGGACACTGAAGCTTTCTTT. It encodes CSSSLARDTEAFF.

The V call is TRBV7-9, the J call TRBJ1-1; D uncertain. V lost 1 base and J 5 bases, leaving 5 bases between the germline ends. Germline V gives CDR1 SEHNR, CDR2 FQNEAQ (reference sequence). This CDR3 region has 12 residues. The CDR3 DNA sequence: TGTGCCAGCAGCTTAGTACAGACTGAAGCTTTCTTT. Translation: CASSLVQTEAFF. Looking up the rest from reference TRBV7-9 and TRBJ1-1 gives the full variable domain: DTGVSQNPRHKITKRGQNVTFRCDPISEHNRLYWYRQTLGQGPEFLTYFQNEAQLEKSRLLSDRFSAERPKGSFSTLEIQRTEQGDSAMYLCASSLVQTEAFFGQGTRLTVV.

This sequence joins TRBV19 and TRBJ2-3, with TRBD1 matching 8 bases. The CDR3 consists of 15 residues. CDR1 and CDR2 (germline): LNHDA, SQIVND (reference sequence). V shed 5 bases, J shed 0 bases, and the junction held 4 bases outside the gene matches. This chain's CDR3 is CASSLWTGSTDTQYF. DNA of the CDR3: TGTGCCAGTAGTCTCTGGACAGGGAGCACAGATACGCAGTATTTT.

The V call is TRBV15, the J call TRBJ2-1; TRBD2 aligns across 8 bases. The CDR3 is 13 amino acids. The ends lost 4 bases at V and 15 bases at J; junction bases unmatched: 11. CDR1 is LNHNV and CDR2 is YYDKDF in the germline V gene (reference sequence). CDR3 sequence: CATSKRWGLGRFF. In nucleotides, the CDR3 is TGTGCCACCAGCAAAAGGTGGGGACTAGGACGGTTCTTC.

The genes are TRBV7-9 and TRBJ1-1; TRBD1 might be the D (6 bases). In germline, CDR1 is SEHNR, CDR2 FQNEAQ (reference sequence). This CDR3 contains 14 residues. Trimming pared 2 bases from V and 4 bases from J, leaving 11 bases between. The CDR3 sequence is CASSLFGRGTEAFF. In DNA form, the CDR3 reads TGTGCCAGCAGCTTATTTGGCAGGGGCACTGAAGCTTTCTTT.

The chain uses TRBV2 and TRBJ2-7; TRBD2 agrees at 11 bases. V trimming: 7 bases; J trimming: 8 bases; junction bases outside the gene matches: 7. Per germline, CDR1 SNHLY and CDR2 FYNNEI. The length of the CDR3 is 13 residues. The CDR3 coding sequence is TGTGCCAGCAACGAACTAGCGGGAGCCCAGCAGTACTTC. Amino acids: CASNELAGAQQYF.

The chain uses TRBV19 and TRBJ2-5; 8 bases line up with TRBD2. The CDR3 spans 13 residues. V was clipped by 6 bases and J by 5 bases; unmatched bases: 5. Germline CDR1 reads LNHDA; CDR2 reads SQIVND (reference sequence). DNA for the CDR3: TGTGCCAGTAGCAGACTAGCGTGGGAGACCCAGTACTTC. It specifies CASSRLAWETQYF.

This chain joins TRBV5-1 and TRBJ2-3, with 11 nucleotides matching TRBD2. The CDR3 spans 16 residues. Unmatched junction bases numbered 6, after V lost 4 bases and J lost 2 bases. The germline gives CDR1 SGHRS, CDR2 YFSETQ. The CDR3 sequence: CASSAGLAEITDTQYF. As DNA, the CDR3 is TGCGCCAGCAGCGCGGGACTAGCGGAAATCACAGATACGCAGTATTTT. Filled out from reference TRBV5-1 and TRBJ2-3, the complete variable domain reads KAGVTQTPRYLIKTRGQQVTLSCSPISGHRSVSWYQQTPGQGLQFLFEYFSETQRNKGNFPGRFSGRQFSNSRSEMNVSTLELGDSALYLCASSAGLAEITDTQYFGPGTRLTVL.

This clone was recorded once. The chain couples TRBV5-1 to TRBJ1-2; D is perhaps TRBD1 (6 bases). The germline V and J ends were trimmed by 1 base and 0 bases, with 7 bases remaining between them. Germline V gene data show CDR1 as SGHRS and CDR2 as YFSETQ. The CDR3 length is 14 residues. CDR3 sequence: CASSLTGSNYGYTF. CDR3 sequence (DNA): TGCGCCAGCAGCTTGACAGGGTCTAACTATGGCTACACCTTC.

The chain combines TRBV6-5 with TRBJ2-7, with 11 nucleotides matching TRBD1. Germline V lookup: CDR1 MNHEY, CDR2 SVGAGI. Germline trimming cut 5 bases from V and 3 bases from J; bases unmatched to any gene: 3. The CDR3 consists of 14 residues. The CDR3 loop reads CASSRTGGIYEQYF. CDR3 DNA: TGTGCCAGCAGTAGGACAGGGGGCATCTACGAGCAGTACTTC.

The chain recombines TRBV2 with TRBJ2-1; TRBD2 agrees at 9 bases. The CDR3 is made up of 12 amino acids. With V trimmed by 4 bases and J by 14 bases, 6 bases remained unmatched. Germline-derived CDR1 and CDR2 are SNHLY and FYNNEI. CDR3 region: CASSGSAGGKFF. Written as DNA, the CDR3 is TGTGCCAGCAGTGGATCAGCGGGAGGCAAGTTCTTC. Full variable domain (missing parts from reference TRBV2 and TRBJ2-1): EPEVTQTPSHQVTQMGQEVILRCVPISNHLYFYWYRQILGQKVEFLVSFYNNEISEKSEIFDDQFSVERPDGSNFTLKIRSTKLEDSAMYFCASSGSAGGKFFGPGTRLTVL.

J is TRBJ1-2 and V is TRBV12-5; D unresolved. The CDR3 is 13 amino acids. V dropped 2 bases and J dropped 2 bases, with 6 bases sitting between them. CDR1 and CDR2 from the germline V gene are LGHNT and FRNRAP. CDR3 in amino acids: CASGLYLNYGYTF. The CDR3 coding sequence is TGTGCTAGTGGTTTGTATTTAAACTATGGCTACACCTTC.

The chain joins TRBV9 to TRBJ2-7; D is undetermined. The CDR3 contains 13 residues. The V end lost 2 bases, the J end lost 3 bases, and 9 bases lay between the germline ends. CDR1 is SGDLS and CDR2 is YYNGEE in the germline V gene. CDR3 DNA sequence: TGTGCCAGCAGCGTTTCATCAGGCTACGAGCAGTACTTC. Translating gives CASSVSSGYEQYF.

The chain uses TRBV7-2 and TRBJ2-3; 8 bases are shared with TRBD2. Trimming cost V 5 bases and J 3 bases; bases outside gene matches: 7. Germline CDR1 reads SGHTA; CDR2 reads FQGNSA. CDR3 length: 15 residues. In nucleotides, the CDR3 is TGTGCCAGCAGCCCGCCGGGACTAGGAACAGATACGCAGTATTTT. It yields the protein CASSPPGLGTDTQYF.